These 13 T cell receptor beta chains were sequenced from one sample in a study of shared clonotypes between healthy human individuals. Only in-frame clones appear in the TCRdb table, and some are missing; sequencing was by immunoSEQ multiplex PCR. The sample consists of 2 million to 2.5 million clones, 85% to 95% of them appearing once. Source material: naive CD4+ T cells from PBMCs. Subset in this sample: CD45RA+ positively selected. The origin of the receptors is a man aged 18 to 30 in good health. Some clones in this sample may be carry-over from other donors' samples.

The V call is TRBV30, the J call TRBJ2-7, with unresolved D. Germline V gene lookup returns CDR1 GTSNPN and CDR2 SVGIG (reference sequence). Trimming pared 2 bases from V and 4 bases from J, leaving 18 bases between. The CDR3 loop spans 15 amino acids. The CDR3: CAWSSPSVSIYEQYF. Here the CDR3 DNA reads TGTGCCTGGAGTTCTCCCAGCGTGAGTATTTACGAGCAGTACTTC. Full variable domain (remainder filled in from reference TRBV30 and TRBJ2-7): SQTIHQWPATLVQPVGSPLSLECTVEGTSNPNLYWYRQAAGRGLQLLFYSVGIGQISSEVPQNLSASRPQDRQFILSSKKLLLSDSGFYLCAWSSPSVSIYEQYFGPGTRLTVT.

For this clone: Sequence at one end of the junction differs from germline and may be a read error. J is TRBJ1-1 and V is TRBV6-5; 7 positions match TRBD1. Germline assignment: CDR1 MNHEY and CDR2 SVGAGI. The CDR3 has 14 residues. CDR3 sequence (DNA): TGTGCCAGCAGCCTCAGGGGGGTGAAGACTGAAGCTTTCTTT. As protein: CASSLRGVKTEAFF.

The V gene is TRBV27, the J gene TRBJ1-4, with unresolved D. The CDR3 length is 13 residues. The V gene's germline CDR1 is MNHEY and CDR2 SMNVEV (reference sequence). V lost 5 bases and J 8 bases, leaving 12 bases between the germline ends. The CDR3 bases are TGTGCCAGCAGTGCTAAAGAGGGCGAAAAACTGTTTTTT. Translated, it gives CASSAKEGEKLFF.

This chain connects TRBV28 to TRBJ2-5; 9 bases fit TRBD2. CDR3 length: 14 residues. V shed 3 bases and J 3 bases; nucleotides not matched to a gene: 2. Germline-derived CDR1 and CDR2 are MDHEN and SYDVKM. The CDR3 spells CASSFGGREETQYF. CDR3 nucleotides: TGTGCCAGCAGTTTCGGCGGGAGGGAAGAGACCCAGTACTTC.

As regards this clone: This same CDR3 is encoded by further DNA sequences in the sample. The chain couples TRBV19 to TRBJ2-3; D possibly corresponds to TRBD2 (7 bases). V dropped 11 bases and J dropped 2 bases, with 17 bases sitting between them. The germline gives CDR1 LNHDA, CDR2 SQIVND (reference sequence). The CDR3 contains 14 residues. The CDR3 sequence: CASRRGLTTDTQYF. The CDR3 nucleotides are TGTGCCTCGAGGCGGGGGCTTACCACAGATACGCAGTATTTT.

The CDR3 sequence is CASSIRPGEAFF. The CDR3 DNA sequence: TGTGCCAGCAGTATCAGGCCAGGTGAAGCTTTCTTT. The V call is TRBV28, the J call TRBJ1-1, with D hard to call. Germline CDR1 and CDR2: MDHEN and SYDVKM. V was clipped by 5 bases and J by 7 bases, with 11 bases between them. This CDR3 contains 12 residues.

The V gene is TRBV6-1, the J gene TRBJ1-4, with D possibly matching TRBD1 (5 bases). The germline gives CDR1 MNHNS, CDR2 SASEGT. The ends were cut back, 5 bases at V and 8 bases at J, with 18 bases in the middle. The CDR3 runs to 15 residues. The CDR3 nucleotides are TGTGCCAGCAGTAGCCCAGGGAGTGGTTTGGAAAAACTGTTTTTT. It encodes CASSSPGSGLEKLFF.

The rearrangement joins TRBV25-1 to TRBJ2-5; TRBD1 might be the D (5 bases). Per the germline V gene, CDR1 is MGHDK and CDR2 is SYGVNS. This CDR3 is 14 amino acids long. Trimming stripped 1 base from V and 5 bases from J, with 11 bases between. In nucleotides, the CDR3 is TGTGCCAGCAGTGAATCAGGGCACGGGGAGACCCAGTACTTC. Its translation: CASSESGHGETQYF.

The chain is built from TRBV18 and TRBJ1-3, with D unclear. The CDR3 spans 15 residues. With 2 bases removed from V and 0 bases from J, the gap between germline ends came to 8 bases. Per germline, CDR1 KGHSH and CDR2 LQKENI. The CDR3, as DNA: TGTGCCAGCTCACCAAGTCTGGTCTCTGGAAACACCATATATTTT. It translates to CASSPSLVSGNTIYF.

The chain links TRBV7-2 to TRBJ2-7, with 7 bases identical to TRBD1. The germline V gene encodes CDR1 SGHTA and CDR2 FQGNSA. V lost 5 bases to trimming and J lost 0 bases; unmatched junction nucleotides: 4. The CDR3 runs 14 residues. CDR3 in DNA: TGTGCCAGCAGCGTCCGGGACAGCTCCTACGAGCAGTACTTC. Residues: CASSVRDSSYEQYF.

CDR3 region: CASSPGLAAGEQFF. CDR3 nucleotides: TGTGCCAGCTCACCCGGACTAGCGGCAGGTGAGCAGTTCTTC. This chain connects TRBV18 to TRBJ2-1; the match to TRBD2 covers 10 bases. The CDR3 has 14 residues. Trimming at V came to 3 bases and at J to 9 bases, leaving 5 bases not matched to a gene. In germline, CDR1 is KGHSH, CDR2 LQKENI.

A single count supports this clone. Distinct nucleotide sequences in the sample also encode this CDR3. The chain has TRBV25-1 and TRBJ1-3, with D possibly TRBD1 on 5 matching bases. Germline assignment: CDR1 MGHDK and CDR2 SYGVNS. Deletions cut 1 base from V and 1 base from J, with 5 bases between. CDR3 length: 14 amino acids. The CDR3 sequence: CASSESGSGNTIYF. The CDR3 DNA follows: TGTGCCAGCAGTGAATCAGGGTCTGGAAACACCATATATTTT. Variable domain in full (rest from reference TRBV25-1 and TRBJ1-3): EADIYQTPRYLVIGTGKKITLECSQTMGHDKMYWYQQDPGMELHLIHYSYGVNSTEKGDLSSESTVSRIRTEHFPLTLESARPSHTSQYLCASSESGSGNTIYFGEGSWLTVV.

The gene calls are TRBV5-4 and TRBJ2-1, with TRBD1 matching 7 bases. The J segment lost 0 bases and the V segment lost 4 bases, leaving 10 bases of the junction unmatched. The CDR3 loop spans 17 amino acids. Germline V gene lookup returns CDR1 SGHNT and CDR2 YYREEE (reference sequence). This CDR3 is CASSHRGRGSSYNEQFF. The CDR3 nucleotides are TGTGCCAGCAGCCACAGGGGTAGGGGTAGCTCCTACAATGAGCAGTTCTTC.